The present T cell receptor beta chain was sequenced within a study of cytomegalovirus exposure and HLA in healthy donors. About the research overall: Earlier, approximately 180 million T cells were analyzed, and about 120 million unique TCR beta sequences were found among them.

Each donor was healthy, and each was a bone marrow donor. Germline V gene data show CDR1 as SGHDT and CDR2 as YYEEEE. CDR3 length: 14 residues. Trimming took 4 bases from V and 1 from J, leaving 11 bases between them. It was with 60 Vbeta and 13 Jbeta primers that the PCR ran. Measured with immunoSEQ multiplex PCR; TCRdb has only the in-frame clones, and not every one. The table lists some 150,000 clones, over 60% of them singletons. Study observations and caveats: Indistinguishable V segments, including TRBV6-2 and TRBV6-3, were excluded. TCR beta chains numbering under 200 were designated cytomegalovirus-associated.

A note on this clone: Its antigen is currently unknown.

The receptor was isolated from a man in his forties in good health and CMV-seropositive. The chain joins TRBV5-6 to TRBJ1-1, with a tentative D call TRBD1 (5 bases). The source material was PBMCs. CDR3 DNA sequence: TGTGCCAGCAGCGTGGGGCCACCGAACACTGAAGCTTTCTTT. Encoded protein: CASSVGPPNTEAFF.